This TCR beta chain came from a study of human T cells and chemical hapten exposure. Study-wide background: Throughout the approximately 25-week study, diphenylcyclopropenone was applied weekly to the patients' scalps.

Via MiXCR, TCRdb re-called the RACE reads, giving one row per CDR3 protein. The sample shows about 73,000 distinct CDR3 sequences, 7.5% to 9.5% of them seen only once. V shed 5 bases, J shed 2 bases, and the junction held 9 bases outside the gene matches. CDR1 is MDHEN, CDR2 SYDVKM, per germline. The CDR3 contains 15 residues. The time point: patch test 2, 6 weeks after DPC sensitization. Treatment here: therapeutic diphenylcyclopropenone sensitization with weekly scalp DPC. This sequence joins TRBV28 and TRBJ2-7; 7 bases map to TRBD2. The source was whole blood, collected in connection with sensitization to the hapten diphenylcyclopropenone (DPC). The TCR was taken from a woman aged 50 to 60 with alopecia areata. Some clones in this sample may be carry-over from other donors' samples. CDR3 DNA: TGTGCCAGCAGTGCGAGCGGGATAAGACCCTACGAGCAGTACTTC. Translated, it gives CASSASGIRPYEQYF.